These 9 T cell receptor beta chains originate from one sample sequenced in a study of shared clonotypes between healthy human individuals. CD45RO-negative cells were positively selected for CCR7, leaving out terminally differentiated effector memory CD45RA+ cells. Libraries were prepared by immunoSEQ multiplex PCR; TCRdb keeps only in-frame clonotypes and omits some of them. The table records about 680,000 clones, about 91% of them present only once. The sequencing input was naive CD8+ T cells sorted from blood. The receptor source for this set is a man aged 30 to 39 in good health.

The chain recombines TRBV6-5 with TRBJ2-4; no reliable D call. The CDR3 spans 13 residues. Per germline, CDR1 MNHEY and CDR2 SVGAGI. Between the trimmed V and J ends, which lost 0 bases and 5 bases, there was a span of 5 bases. The DNA of the CDR3 is TGTGCCAGCAGTTACTCGATTGAAAACATTCAGTACTTC. It specifies CASSYSIENIQYF.

The chain links TRBV27 to TRBJ1-2; D may be TRBD1 (5 bases). The length of the CDR3 is 16 residues. Germline loops: CDR1 MNHEY, CDR2 SMNVEV (reference sequence). The ends were cut back, 0 bases at V and 6 bases at J, with 17 bases in the middle. In DNA, the CDR3 is TGTGCCAGCAGTTTATCGCGGGGGGGATATCTCAATGGCTACACCTTC. Its translation: CASSLSRGGYLNGYTF.

The rearrangement uses TRBV5-1 and TRBJ2-1, with D perhaps assigned TRBD1 or TRBD2 (5 bases each). There are 15 residues in the CDR3. The germline CDR1 and CDR2 sequences are SGHRS and YFSETQ. Trimming cost V 4 bases and J 10 bases, with 21 bases left between them. The CDR3 DNA sequence: TGCGCCAGCAGCATATTTGGGGGTTCAATAGAAGAGCAGTTCTTC. It specifies CASSIFGGSIEEQFF.

This clone appeared a few times. V and J are TRBV7-9 and TRBJ2-1; the match to TRBD1 covers 9 bases. The ends lost 5 bases at V and 4 bases at J; junction bases unmatched: 15. The CDR3 contains 18 residues. Germline V gene data show CDR1 as SEHNR and CDR2 as FQNEAQ (reference sequence). The CDR3 nucleotides read TGTGCCAGCAGCCCACCAACCCGCGGGGACAGGGCTTACAATGAGCAGTTCTTC. This gives the protein CASSPPTRGDRAYNEQFF.

This clone was observed a single time. The CDR3, as DNA: TGTGCCAGCAGCTTAACCTCAGATACGCAGTATTTT. This gives the protein CASSLTSDTQYF. This chain uses TRBV11-3 with TRBJ2-3; D unclear. Germline loops: CDR1 SGHNT, CDR2 YENEEA. Trimming cost V 2 bases and J 4 bases, with 4 bases left between them. The CDR3 spans 12 residues.

The CDR3: CASSHGPGGGGGNTEAFF. The CDR3 DNA reads as TGTGCCAGCAGCCACGGGCCAGGGGGCGGTGGGGGAAACACTGAAGCTTTCTTT. J is TRBJ1-1 and V is TRBV7-6; 8 bases line up with TRBD1. There are 18 residues in the CDR3. The V segment lost 5 bases and the J segment 2 bases; nucleotides outside the gene matches: 16. Germline loops: CDR1 SGHVS, CDR2 FNYEAQ.

The rearrangement joins TRBV29-1 to TRBJ2-7; 8 bases are a match to TRBD1. Germline V gives CDR1 SQVTM, CDR2 ANQGSEA. The V gene end was trimmed by 1 base and the J gene end by 2 bases; junction bases not matched to a gene: 13. This CDR3 is built from 17 residues. Here the CDR3 reads CSVEAGVGETGAYEQYF. The CDR3 DNA sequence: TGCAGCGTTGAAGCTGGAGTGGGTGAGACAGGGGCCTACGAGCAGTACTTC.

The chain has TRBV19 and TRBJ2-7, with 9 bases that match TRBD2. The CDR3 runs 17 residues. Trimming at V came to 3 bases and at J to 5 bases, leaving 14 bases not matched to a gene. Germline-derived CDR1 and CDR2 are LNHDA and SQIVND (reference sequence). CDR3 sequence reads: CASSIFLHAGGPNEQYF. The CDR3 DNA is TGTGCCAGTAGTATTTTTCTTCATGCGGGAGGGCCTAACGAGCAGTACTTC.

The rearrangement joins TRBV21-1 to TRBJ1-5. TRBV21-1 is a listed pseudogene. The CDR3 has 16 amino acids. The CDR3 reads CASSKGTEDSNQPQHF. The CDR3 nucleotides are TGTGCCAGCAGCAAAGGCACGGAGGATAGCAATCAGCCCCAGCATTTT.